This T cell receptor beta chain was sequenced for a study of early T cells in non-severe SARS-CoV-2 infection. Findings and limits, study-wide: Database matching using VDJdb favored anti-spike CD8 responses, with private and CD4 specificities left missing.

Unique molecular identifiers were added to individual cDNA molecules. TCRdb passed the 5' RACE reads through MiXCR, listing each CDR3 protein once. The sample has fewer than 80,000 distinct CDR3 sequences, 13% seen once. Per the germline V gene, CDR1 is DFQATT and CDR2 is SNEGSKA (reference sequence). This CDR3 has 12 amino acids. Trimming pared 6 bases from V and 0 bases from J, leaving 9 bases between. A word on this clonotype: What it recognizes is unknown.

This receptor was obtained from an adult who was a healthcare worker with PCR-confirmed SARS-CoV-2 infection or an uninfected control (not recorded which). The chain combines TRBV20-1 with TRBJ2-7; D remains unclear. The sequenced material came from whole blood. This CDR3 reads CSATDVSYEQYF. As DNA, the CDR3 is TGCAGTGCAACGGACGTCTCCTACGAGCAGTACTTC.